Sequencing of this T cell receptor beta chain was carried out in a study of CD8+CD57+ T cells in acquired aplastic anemia. Study as a whole: Each DNA sample taken from sorted CD4+ and CD8+ cells came to approximately 3.3 ug on average. Healthy donors gave about 10 million reads on average for CD4+ cells.

Germline CDR1 and CDR2: SGHTA and FQGTGA. Trimming removed 1 base at V and 4 bases at J, with 16 bases between. There are 16 residues in the CDR3. Profiles of TCR beta VDJ and CDR3 were generated from a genomic DNA template. TCRdb ran MiXCR on the reads and lists one entry per CDR3 protein. The sample shows 400,000 to 450,000 distinct CDR3 sequences, around 72% of them seen only once. This clonotype was obtained from a human donor in good health, serving as a control. The sample consisted of sorted CD4+, CD8+, or CD8+CD57+ T cells (not recorded which) from PBMCs. The gene calls are TRBV7-3 and TRBJ2-5, with D tentatively TRBD1 or TRBD2 (5 bases each). CDR3 sequence reads: CASSLNGGDLTETQYF. The CDR3 DNA is TGTGCCAGCAGCTTAAATGGTGGGGACCTCACAGAGACCCAGTACTTC.